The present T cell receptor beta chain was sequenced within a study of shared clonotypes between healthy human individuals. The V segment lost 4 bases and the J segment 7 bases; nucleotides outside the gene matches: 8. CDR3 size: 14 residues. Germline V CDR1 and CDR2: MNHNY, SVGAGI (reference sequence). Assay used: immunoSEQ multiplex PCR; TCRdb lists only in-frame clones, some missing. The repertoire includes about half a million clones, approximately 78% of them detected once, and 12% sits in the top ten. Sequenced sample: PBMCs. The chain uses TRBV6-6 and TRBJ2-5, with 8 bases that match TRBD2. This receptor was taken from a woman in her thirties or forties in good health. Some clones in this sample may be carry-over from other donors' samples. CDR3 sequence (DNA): TGTGCCAGCAGTTTTAGCGGGGAGGGGGTGACCCAGTACTTC. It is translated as CASSFSGEGVTQYF.